One sample yielded the 30 T cell receptor beta chains listed below, sequenced in a study of T-cell reconstitution after alpha-beta-depleted transplantation in children. During its preparation, the TCRbeta library received unique molecular identifiers. One entry per CDR3 protein results from TCRdb running MiXCR on the PCR reads. Among some 220,000 distinct CDR3 sequences, about a tenth were seen once, and the ten largest hold roughly 27%. The sample consisted of PBMCs, taken before TCRalphabeta/CD19-depleted stem cell transplant. Every receptor here comes from a child under three years old with acute myeloid leukemia, due to receive a stem cell transplant.

At least ten counts were recorded for this clonotype. The chain has TRBV18 and TRBJ1-5, with a weak D call TRBD1 (5 bases). The ends were cut back, 6 bases at V and 1 base at J, with 13 bases in the middle. Looked up from germline, CDR1 is KGHSH and CDR2 is LQKENI. The CDR3 sequence is 15 residues long. CDR3 sequence reads: CASSPGQLSNQPQHF. The CDR3 nucleotides read TGTGCCAGCTCCCCGGGGCAGCTAAGCAATCAGCCCCAGCATTTT.

This clonotype came up many times. V usage is TRBV5-1 and J usage is TRBJ2-7; D uncertain. The CDR3 contains 17 residues. Between the trimmed V and J ends, which lost 0 bases and 1 base, there was a span of 17 bases. Germline V gives CDR1 SGHRS, CDR2 YFSETQ. The CDR3, as DNA: TGCGCCAGCAGCTTGGTTAGCATTGTCGGATTTTCCTACGAGCAGTACTTC. Its translation: CASSLVSIVGFSYEQYF.

This clonotype was picked up many times. This chain connects TRBV4-3 to TRBJ2-7; 14 positions match TRBD2. From germline, CDR1 is LGHNA and CDR2 YSLEER. The CDR3 extends over 18 amino acids. J lost 6 bases, V lost 0 bases, and 10 bases had no gene match. The CDR3: CASSQDPWVGLAGGEQYF. The CDR3 DNA reads TGCGCCAGCAGCCAAGATCCCTGGGTAGGACTAGCGGGAGGCGAGCAGTACTTC.

There are many counts of this clonotype. The chain carries TRBV13 and TRBJ1-1, with no clear D. There are 14 residues in the CDR3. Germline CDR1 is PRHDT and CDR2 is FYEKMQ (reference sequence). V lost 5 bases to trimming and J lost 4 bases, with 14 bases between them. The CDR3 nucleotides are TGTGCCAGCAGCAGAGGCAGGCCGGGCACTGAAGCTTTCTTT. This codes for CASSRGRPGTEAFF.

The chain has TRBV6-2 or TRBV6-3 and TRBJ1-6; tentative D call: TRBD1 (5 bases). The CDR3 runs 12 residues. Germline lookup yields CDR1 MNHEY and CDR2 SVGEGT. V lost 8 bases and J lost 14, with 16 bases in between. The CDR3 loop is CASRDGTKALHF. The CDR3 DNA sequence: TGTGCCAGCCGGGACGGGACGAAAGCCCTCCACTTT.

The sample holds a few counts of this clonotype. The rearrangement joins TRBV19 to TRBJ2-5, with a tentative D call TRBD1 (6 bases). Germline CDR1 reads LNHDA; CDR2 reads SQIVND (reference sequence). This CDR3 is built from 15 residues. Trimming stripped 7 bases from V and 4 bases from J, with 19 bases between. The CDR3 reads CASTGVGGIGETQYF. The CDR3 DNA sequence: TGTGCCAGTACAGGGGTAGGAGGAATCGGAGAGACCCAGTACTTC.

This clonotype was recorded at least ten times. The CDR3 DNA sequence: TGCGCCAGCAGCTCTGGGGGGACTAGCGGGCGCAATGAGCAGTTCTTC. It translates to CASSSGGTSGRNEQFF. The chain recombines TRBV5-1 with TRBJ2-1; 12 bases agree with TRBD2. This CDR3 has 16 residues. CDR1 SGHRS and CDR2 YFSETQ come from the germline V gene. The ends lost 3 bases at V and 6 bases at J; junction bases unmatched: 7.

The sample holds many counts of this clonotype. The chain employs TRBV7-2 and TRBJ2-1; no definite D call. Trimming cost V 5 bases and J 0 bases, with 11 bases left between them. CDR3 size: 15 residues. CDR1 and CDR2 (germline): SGHTA, FQGNSA. The CDR3 DNA sequence: TGTGCCAGCAGCACGACTCCTTCCTCCTACAATGAGCAGTTCTTC. Translation: CASSTTPSSYNEQFF.

This clonotype was counted many times. CDR3 amino acids: CASSKGGPKQDQPQHF. CDR3 nucleotides: TGTGCCAGCAGCAAAGGAGGCCCCAAACAGGATCAGCCCCAGCATTTT. The rearrangement uses TRBV21-1 and TRBJ1-5. TRBV21-1 is reported as a pseudogene. CDR3 size: 16 residues.

This clonotype was seen at least ten times. The CDR3 DNA is TGTGCCAGCAGCTTAGCCGGGATCCGTGCAACTAATGAAAAACTGTTTTTT. Translating it yields CASSLAGIRATNEKLFF. V usage is TRBV7-9 and J usage is TRBJ1-4; no reliable D call. The V end was cut by 0 bases, the J end by 0 bases, with 11 bases between. The CDR3 totals 17 residues. CDR1 and CDR2 (germline): SEHNR, FQNEAQ (reference sequence).

This clonotype was counted at least ten times. The chain couples TRBV5-5 to TRBJ2-7; D might be TRBD2 (5 bases). Germline lookup yields CDR1 SGHKS and CDR2 YYEKEE (reference sequence). This CDR3 has 13 residues. V gave up 1 base and J gave up 2 bases, with 7 bases separating them. CDR3 residues: CASSLYGTYEQYF. The CDR3 coding sequence is TGTGCCAGCAGCTTGTACGGGACCTACGAGCAGTACTTC.

This clonotype was seen at least ten times. This chain uses TRBV11-1 with TRBJ2-1; 9 bases are a match to TRBD2. Germline CDR1 and CDR2: SGHAT and FQDESV (reference sequence). V was pared by 5 bases and J by 5 bases, with 10 bases of the junction left unmatched. This CDR3 has 16 residues. The CDR3 DNA follows: TGTGCCAGCAGCCCCCCGAGGGTAGCGGGGGACAATGAGCAGTTCTTC. Its translation is CASSPPRVAGDNEQFF.

This clonotype is categorized as medium-sized. DNA for the CDR3: TGTGCCACTTTGGAAAACAGTTACCTGTCTGGCGAGCAGTTCTTC. This gives the protein CATLENSYLSGEQFF. The gene calls are TRBV10-3 and TRBJ2-1; no clear D gene. The CDR3 has 15 amino acids. Per the germline V gene, CDR1 is ENHRY and CDR2 is SYGVKD. Trimming stripped 10 bases from V and 10 bases from J, with 26 bases between.

The rearrangement uses TRBV11-3 and TRBJ2-7; D tentatively fits TRBD1 or TRBD2 (5 bases each). CDR3 length equals 14 residues. CDR1 and CDR2 from the germline V gene are SGHNT and YENEEA. Trimming stripped 0 bases from V and 2 bases from J, with 8 bases between. CDR3 loop: CASSLDLGAYEQYF. The CDR3 bases are TGTGCCAGCAGCTTAGATCTGGGGGCCTACGAGCAGTACTTC.

The chain combines TRBV5-1 with TRBJ1-2, with D tentatively TRBD1 (5 bases). The CDR3 is made up of 15 amino acids. V was cut by 3 bases and J by 6 bases, with 18 bases left in between. CDR1 and CDR2 from the germline V gene are SGHRS and YFSETQ. The CDR3 protein is CASSSRDDVNNGYTF. The CDR3 bases are TGCGCCAGCAGCTCTCGGGACGACGTAAATAATGGCTACACCTTC.

This clonotype came up many times. Relative to the germline gene, one junction end is altered; a read error may explain this. The rearrangement joins TRBV20-1 to TRBJ2-7; 9 nucleotides line up with TRBD1. The length of the CDR3 is 14 residues. Per germline, CDR1 DFQATT and CDR2 SNEGSKA (reference sequence). The CDR3 here is CSARGGTGMREQYF. The CDR3 nucleotides read TGCAGTGCCAGAGGTGGGACAGGGATGAGGGAGCAGTACTTC.

This clonotype was detected many times. This CDR3 reads CSARDIRSTYNEQFF. Written as DNA, the CDR3 is TGCAGTGCTAGAGATATAAGGTCCACCTACAATGAGCAGTTCTTC. The rearrangement uses TRBV20-1 and TRBJ2-1; D unresolved. From germline, CDR1 is DFQATT and CDR2 SNEGSKA (reference sequence). V was cut by 0 bases and J by 2 bases, with 11 bases left in between. The CDR3 runs 15 residues.

This clonotype was observed at least ten times. The gene calls are TRBV6-5 and TRBJ2-1; D is undetermined. This CDR3 contains 13 residues. V was shortened by 2 bases and J by 8 bases, with 10 bases between the two germline ends. The germline V gene encodes CDR1 MNHEY and CDR2 SVGAGI. CDR3 region: CASSYDGLDEQFF. CDR3 nucleotides: TGTGCCAGCAGTTACGACGGTCTCGATGAGCAGTTCTTC.

This clonotype was observed at least ten times. The rearrangement links TRBV10-1 to TRBJ1-6, with D uncertain. The germline V and J ends were trimmed by 0 bases and 12 bases, with 6 bases remaining between them. Germline V gives CDR1 WNHNN, CDR2 SYGVQD (reference sequence). CDR3 size: 12 residues. This chain's CDR3 is CASSESRGPLHF. In DNA form, the CDR3 reads TGCGCCAGCAGTGAGTCCCGGGGACCCCTCCACTTT.

Many counts were recorded for this clonotype. The chain is built from TRBV20-1 and TRBJ2-7, with D possibly being TRBD1 (7 bases). The CDR3 runs to 13 residues. CDR1 is DFQATT and CDR2 is SNEGSKA in the germline V gene (reference sequence). The V end was cut by 5 bases, the J end by 8 bases, with 19 bases between. The CDR3 region has the DNA TGCAGTGCTCCGCAGGGGGGCGGCGAAAAGCAGTACTTC. Translation: CSAPQGGGEKQYF.

This clonotype was picked up many times. The V call is TRBV20-1, the J call TRBJ2-1; 9 bases match TRBD2. Germline assignment: CDR1 DFQATT and CDR2 SNEGSKA (reference sequence). The trim removed 6 bases at V and 3 bases at J, leaving 12 bases unmatched. The CDR3 is 16 amino acids. CDR3 loop: CSATPPRLADYNEQFF. The CDR3 DNA reads as TGCAGTGCAACTCCCCCCCGACTAGCGGACTACAATGAGCAGTTCTTC.

The table lists this clonotype with a few counts. V gene TRBV30 combines with J gene TRBJ2-3; TRBD2 might be the D (6 bases). Per germline, CDR1 GTSNPN and CDR2 SVGIG (reference sequence). Trimming left V 1 base short and J 0 bases short, with 8 bases between. This CDR3 has 14 residues. The CDR3 region is CAWSGGGSTDTQYF. The DNA of the CDR3 is TGTGCCTGGAGTGGGGGAGGAAGCACAGATACGCAGTATTTT.

This clonotype was found many times. CDR3 protein: CSVETEAFF. The CDR3 DNA is TGCAGCGTTGAAACTGAAGCTTTCTTT. This chain joins TRBV29-1 and TRBJ1-1; D unclear. Germline values: CDR1 SQVTM, CDR2 ANQGSEA. The V gene lost 2 bases and the J gene lost 5 bases, with 0 bases spanning the gap. CDR3 length equals 9 residues.

This clonotype was found many times. This rearrangement joins TRBV29-1 to TRBJ1-5; D ambiguous. The CDR3 is made up of 15 amino acids. Germline CDR1 SQVTM, CDR2 ANQGSEA. Trimming stripped 5 bases from V and 3 bases from J, with 17 bases between. The CDR3 DNA sequence: TGCAGCGTTCAACTCTCGGCAGGATACAATCAGCCCCAGCATTTT. It specifies CSVQLSAGYNQPQHF. Drawing the rest from reference TRBV29-1 and TRBJ1-5, the complete variable domain is SAVISQKPSRDICQRGTSLTIQCQVDSQVTMMFWYRQQPGQSLTLIATANQGSEATYESGFVIDKFPISRPNLTFSTLTVSNMSPEDSSIYLCSVQLSAGYNQPQHFGDGTRLSIL.

The J gene is TRBJ1-2, the V gene TRBV5-1; weak D call: TRBD1 (5 bases). The V gene's germline CDR1 is SGHRS and CDR2 YFSETQ. V was clipped by 0 bases and J by 0 bases, with 9 bases between them. This CDR3 has 15 residues. The CDR3 region is CASSLAGGANYGYTF. The CDR3 region has the DNA TGCGCCAGCAGCTTGGCGGGGGGAGCTAACTATGGCTACACCTTC.

The table lists this clonotype with many counts. This rearrangement joins TRBV18 to TRBJ2-3; the D is unclear. Germline CDR1 reads KGHSH; CDR2 reads LQKENI. There are 15 residues in the CDR3. V dropped 2 bases and J dropped 4 bases, with 13 bases sitting between them. This chain's CDR3 is CASSPRPLGADTQYF. For the CDR3, the DNA is TGTGCCAGCTCACCAAGGCCTCTGGGCGCAGATACGCAGTATTTT.

This clonotype came up many times. The chain combines TRBV7-2 with TRBJ2-7, with D perhaps TRBD1 (6 bases). CDR3 length equals 16 residues. The V gene lost 2 bases and the J gene lost 3 bases, with 17 bases spanning the gap. Germline CDR1 reads SGHTA; CDR2 reads FQGNSA. The CDR3 bases are TGTGCCAGCAGCTTACGGGGCGGGCAGGGACACTACGAGCAGTACTTC. Its protein product is CASSLRGGQGHYEQYF.

This clonotype was counted at least ten times. This rearrangement joins TRBV27 to TRBJ1-6; TRBD1 is a possible D gene (6 bases). This CDR3 is built from 15 residues. Germline CDR1 is MNHEY and CDR2 is SMNVEV (reference sequence). The V end lost 0 bases, the J end lost 8 bases, and 11 bases lay between the germline ends. The CDR3 loop is CASSLSQGWHSPLHF. CDR3 coding DNA: TGTGCCAGCAGTTTATCTCAGGGGTGGCATTCACCCCTCCACTTT.

In its sample, this clonotype was seen many times. The chain joins TRBV5-1 to TRBJ2-7; the match to TRBD1 covers 12 bases. The CDR3 runs to 15 residues. Germline CDR1 reads SGHRS; CDR2 reads YFSETQ. V was clipped by 4 bases and J by 6 bases; unmatched bases: 8. This CDR3 is CASSLHGTGGSEQYF. CDR3 sequence (DNA): TGCGCCAGCAGCCTACACGGGACAGGGGGCTCCGAGCAGTACTTC.

This clonotype showed up many times. V usage is TRBV5-1 and J usage is TRBJ1-1; D gene ambiguous. CDR1 and CDR2 from the germline V gene are SGHRS and YFSETQ. The V end lost 4 bases, the J end lost 2 bases, and 15 bases lay between the germline ends. This CDR3 has 15 residues. Written as DNA, the CDR3 is TGCGCCAGCAGCCCCCTCTTGGGCACAAACACTGAAGCTTTCTTT. The encoded protein is CASSPLLGTNTEAFF.